This TCR beta chain emerged from a study of blood T cell repertoires in COVID-19. Study information: The United States, Italy and Spain supplied acute and convalescent COVID-19 samples.

Germline V gene sequence: CDR1 SGHNT, CDR2 YYREEE (reference sequence). The junction had 18 bases not matched to a gene; V was cut back by 5 bases and J by 8 bases. This CDR3 region has 19 residues. Here immunoSEQ multiplex PCR was the method, and the copy in TCRdb shows in-frame clones only, minus some. The sample yields about 270,000 clones, approximately 85% seen once. This TCR was recovered from a woman in her 70s with acute or convalescent COVID-19. The V call is TRBV5-4, the J call TRBJ2-3; TRBD2 agrees at 15 bases. The source material was peripheral blood. The CDR3 sequence is CASSYGLAGGPRYGATQYF. The CDR3 DNA reads as TGTGCCAGCAGTTACGGACTAGCGGGGGGGCCACGATACGGAGCTACGCAGTATTTT.